This TCR beta chain appears in the sequencing data of a study of CD8 T cells in Susac syndrome. Random hexamers were used to reverse transcribe an amount of about 0.45 to 1 ug RNA. TCRdb redid the calling of the immunoSEQ multiplex PCR reads with MiXCR, one entry per CDR3 protein. The sample has fewer than 80,000 distinct CDR3 sequences; approximately 94% are singletons. The receptor's source is a human donor with Susac syndrome. The source material was CD8+ T cells from PBMCs.

CDR3 coding DNA: TGCAGTGCCGAGTTCCGGGGGGTCACAGATACGCAGTATTTT. Its translation: CSAEFRGVTDTQYF. The rearrangement uses TRBV20-1 and TRBJ2-3, with 7 bases that match TRBD2. In germline, CDR1 is DFQATT, CDR2 SNEGSKA (reference sequence). After removal of 6 bases from V and 2 bases from J, the junction contained 8 bases not matched to a gene. The CDR3 consists of 14 residues.